These T cell receptor beta chains were read from a single sample in a study of cytomegalovirus exposure and HLA in healthy donors. Libraries were prepared by immunoSEQ multiplex PCR; TCRdb keeps only in-frame clonotypes and omits some of them. The repertoire consists of 160,000 or so clones, with less than 85% occurring once and the leading ten covering 4.3%. Sequencing input: PBMCs. All receptors derive from a man aged 35 to 55 in good health and CMV-seronegative. CDR3s include the opening cysteine and the closing phenylalanine or tryptophan. Each record gives: CDR3 DNA, CDR3 protein, D gene, V gene, clone size, J gene. The D gene is left open where the match is weak. Some rows have no size entry. The others give once, few or many, or a class for an expanded clone.

cdr3_nt: TGTGCCAGCAGTTCCGACAGGGTAATTGGGGCCAACGTCCTGACTTTC
cdr3_aa: CASSSDRVIGANVLTF
d_call: TRBD1
v_call: TRBV5-4
clone_size: .
j_call: TRBJ2-6

cdr3_nt: TGTGCCAGCAAGGGACTAGCGGGGAGGAGGGCCAACGTCCTGACTTTC
cdr3_aa: CASKGLAGRRANVLTF
d_call: TRBD2
v_call: TRBV2
clone_size: .
j_call: TRBJ2-6

cdr3_nt: TGTGCCAGCAGCTTACCCCCTACTAGCGGGGGCACAGATACGCAGTATTTT
cdr3_aa: CASSLPPTSGGTDTQYF
d_call: TRBD2
v_call: TRBV13
clone_size: .
j_call: TRBJ2-3

cdr3_nt: TGCGCCAGCAGCCAAGAAGGGGATTCACCCCTCCACTTT
cdr3_aa: CASSQEGDSPLHF
d_call: .
v_call: TRBV4-3
clone_size: .
j_call: TRBJ1-6

cdr3_nt: TGTGCCATCAAAACCGGAGCCTCTGGGGCCAACGTCCTGACTTTC
cdr3_aa: CAIKTGASGANVLTF
d_call: .
v_call: TRBV10-3
clone_size: .
j_call: TRBJ2-6

cdr3_nt: TGCGCCAGCAGCCTAACCCCAGGGACCGGGGAGCTGTTTTTT
cdr3_aa: CASSLTPGTGELFF
d_call: .
v_call: TRBV5-1
clone_size: few
j_call: TRBJ2-2

cdr3_nt: TGTGCCAGCAGTGAAGTCTGGGAGGGGATCGAGCAGTACTTC
cdr3_aa: CASSEVWEGIEQYF
d_call: TRBD2
v_call: TRBV6-1
clone_size: .
j_call: TRBJ2-7

cdr3_nt: TGTGCCAGCAGCCATCCCAATCCGGGACAGGGTGGGTACGAGCAGTACTTC
cdr3_aa: CASSHPNPGQGGYEQYF
d_call: TRBD1
v_call: TRBV4-2
clone_size: few
j_call: TRBJ2-7

cdr3_nt: TGTGCCTGGAGTCCGTCTCGACTAGCGCTACAAGAGACCCAGTACTTC
cdr3_aa: CAWSPSRLALQETQYF
d_call: TRBD2
v_call: TRBV30
clone_size: .
j_call: TRBJ2-5

cdr3_nt: TGTGCCAGCAGTCTCCGGGACAGTAATGAAAAACTGTTTTTT
cdr3_aa: CASSLRDSNEKLFF
d_call: TRBD1
v_call: TRBV6-1
clone_size: few
j_call: TRBJ1-4

cdr3_nt: TGTGCCTGGAGCCGAGGGGGCCGGAATGAGCAGTTCTTC
cdr3_aa: CAWSRGGRNEQFF
d_call: TRBD1
v_call: TRBV30
clone_size: once
j_call: TRBJ2-1

cdr3_nt: TGTGCCTGGAGGGGGGCGGTGAACACTGAAGCTTTCTTT
cdr3_aa: CAWRGAVNTEAFF
d_call: .
v_call: TRBV30
clone_size: few
j_call: TRBJ1-1

cdr3_nt: TGTGCCAGCAGTCATTGGGGGGACGAGCAGTTCTTC
cdr3_aa: CASSHWGDEQFF
d_call: .
v_call: TRBV6-1
clone_size: .
j_call: TRBJ2-1

cdr3_nt: TGTGCCAGCAGCCAAGAGGCAGACAGCTCCTACGAGCAGTACTTC
cdr3_aa: CASSQEADSSYEQYF
d_call: .
v_call: TRBV4-2
clone_size: .
j_call: TRBJ2-7

cdr3_nt: TGTGCCAGCAGCTCGGGACTGTCAACAGATACGCAGTATTTT
cdr3_aa: CASSSGLSTDTQYF
d_call: .
v_call: TRBV7-3
clone_size: .
j_call: TRBJ2-3

cdr3_nt: TGTGCCAGCAGCCCACAGGGGATGGGGGCTGAAGCTTTCTTT
cdr3_aa: CASSPQGMGAEAFF
d_call: TRBD1
v_call: TRBV7-9
clone_size: .
j_call: TRBJ1-1

cdr3_nt: TGTGCCAGCAGCCCTAGCTTGGACAGACACACTGAAGCTTTCTTT
cdr3_aa: CASSPSLDRHTEAFF
d_call: .
v_call: TRBV7-9
clone_size: .
j_call: TRBJ1-1

cdr3_nt: TGTGCCAGTAGTACCGAATCCGAAACCACAGGGCCCTGGGGGTTGGAACTGTTTTTT
cdr3_aa: CASSTESETTGPWGLELFF
d_call: .
v_call: TRBV19
clone_size: .
j_call: TRBJ1-4

cdr3_nt: TGTGCCAGCAGTCCGACAGGGGAAGATACGCAGTATTTT
cdr3_aa: CASSPTGEDTQYF
d_call: TRBD1
v_call: TRBV6-4
clone_size: .
j_call: TRBJ2-3

cdr3_nt: TGTGCCAGCAGCTTGGGGACAGATTCCTCCTATGGCTACACCTTC
cdr3_aa: CASSLGTDSSYGYTF
d_call: .
v_call: TRBV5-4
clone_size: once
j_call: TRBJ1-2

cdr3_nt: TGCGCCAGCAGCCAAGATAGGAGCTTTAACTATGGCTACACCTTC
cdr3_aa: CASSQDRSFNYGYTF
d_call: .
v_call: TRBV4-3
clone_size: .
j_call: TRBJ1-2

cdr3_nt: TGCAGCGTTTTCTTCCTCCGGGACAGGGCCCCGGACACTGAAGCTTTCTTT
cdr3_aa: CSVFFLRDRAPDTEAFF
d_call: TRBD1
v_call: TRBV29-1
clone_size: .
j_call: TRBJ1-1

cdr3_nt: TGTGCCTGGAGTCTCGGGGGTGATCAGCCCCAGCATTTT
cdr3_aa: CAWSLGGDQPQHF
d_call: .
v_call: TRBV30
clone_size: .
j_call: TRBJ1-5

cdr3_nt: TGTGCCAGCAGTGTAGGGGGCGACTATGGCTACACCTTC
cdr3_aa: CASSVGGDYGYTF
d_call: TRBD1
v_call: TRBV2
clone_size: .
j_call: TRBJ1-2

cdr3_nt: TGTGCCAGCAGTTTACGGGCAGGGGGCTATTCACCCCTCCACTTT
cdr3_aa: CASSLRAGGYSPLHF
d_call: TRBD1
v_call: TRBV28
clone_size: .
j_call: TRBJ1-6

cdr3_nt: TGTGCCAGTAGTGAGGCGGGGGGGCCCCATGAGCAGTTCTTC
cdr3_aa: CASSEAGGPHEQFF
d_call: TRBD2
v_call: TRBV19
clone_size: .
j_call: TRBJ2-1

cdr3_nt: TGTGCCAGCAGTGACGGCGGGTGGTCCGGCTACACCTTC
cdr3_aa: CASSDGGWSGYTF
d_call: .
v_call: TRBV6-4
clone_size: .
j_call: TRBJ1-2